The rows below give T cell receptor beta chains drawn from one sample of a study of cytomegalovirus exposure and HLA in healthy donors. Clones were sequenced by immunoSEQ multiplex PCR, and TCRdb holds only the in-frame ones, with some missing. This sample yields about 250,000 clones, of which more than 85% are seen a single time; around 12% belongs to the top ten. The sample was PBMCs. These TCRs come from a man between 18 and 35 years old in good health and CMV-seropositive. The CDR3 runs from the conserved cysteine through the conserved F or W. Each record gives: CDR3 DNA, CDR3 protein, V gene, D gene, J gene, clone size. D genes are given only for firm matches. Size values are once, few and many counts, or a class for expanded clones, and some rows have none.

TGCGCCAGCAGCTTTTCCCCGAGCCAGGGCGAGGCCGAGCAGTACTTC | CASSFSPSQGEAEQYF | TRBV5-1 | NA | TRBJ2-7 | NA
TGTGCCAGCAGCTTGGGGGACAGGGACGGCTATGGCTACACCTTC | CASSLGDRDGYGYTF | TRBV5-6 | TRBD1 | TRBJ1-2 | NA
TGTGCCAGCTCACCAGGAGGAGACGAGCAGTACTTC | CASSPGGDEQYF | TRBV18 | NA | TRBJ2-7 | few
TGCGCCAGCAGCTTGGCCGTCTACTCCGGGACCCAGTACTTC | CASSLAVYSGTQYF | TRBV5-1 | NA | TRBJ2-5 | once
TGCGCCAGCAGCTCAGGAACAGGGGGAACAGAAGCTTTCTTT | CASSSGTGGTEAFF | TRBV5-1 | TRBD1 | TRBJ1-1 | NA
TGTGCCAGCAGCTTCTATCCTGACCCTGCTAGGGAGCAGTTCTTC | CASSFYPDPAREQFF | TRBV7-2 | NA | TRBJ2-1 | NA
TGTGCCAGTTACCCCGGGACAAGAGATAAGGAAGCTTTCTTT | CASYPGTRDKEAFF | TRBV6-1 | NA | TRBJ1-1 | once
TGTGCCAGCAGCGCGGGGACAGGTGGGCGCACTGAAGCTTTCTTT | CASSAGTGGRTEAFF | TRBV14 | TRBD1 | TRBJ1-1 | NA
TGTGCCAGCAGTGCAGGGGTGGGGGGCACTGAAGCTTTCTTT | CASSAGVGGTEAFF | TRBV2 | NA | TRBJ1-1 | NA
TGCGCCAGCAGCGTAGACGGTACCTACGAGCAGTACTTC | CASSVDGTYEQYF | TRBV5-1 | NA | TRBJ2-7 | NA
TGTGCCAGCAGCCAACGATCCCCCTACAATGAGCAGTTCTTC | CASSQRSPYNEQFF | TRBV11-3 | NA | TRBJ2-1 | NA
TGTGCCAGCAGCCCCGGTTGGGTTTACGAGCAGTACTTC | CASSPGWVYEQYF | TRBV28 | NA | TRBJ2-7 | once
TGCGCCAGCAGCCTTACGGACAGGGCCAACACTGAAGCTTTCTTT | CASSLTDRANTEAFF | TRBV5-1 | TRBD1 | TRBJ1-1 | once
TGTGCCAGCAGCCCAGACAGGGGGGAACAGTTCTTC | CASSPDRGEQFF | TRBV7-2 | TRBD1 | TRBJ2-1 | NA
TGTGCCAGCAGCTCCAACAATGAGCAGTTCTTC | CASSSNNEQFF | TRBV7-6 | NA | TRBJ2-1 | NA
TGTGCCAGCTCACCACTAGGACAGGGAACTCCAGTGAACACTGAAGCTTTCTTT | CASSPLGQGTPVNTEAFF | TRBV18 | TRBD1 | TRBJ1-1 | NA
TGTGCCAGCAGCCGGGACAGGGGTTATGGCTACACCTTC | CASSRDRGYGYTF | TRBV9 | TRBD1 | TRBJ1-2 | NA
TGTGCCAGCAGCACCCGACTAGCGGGTTACAATGAGCAGTTCTTC | CASSTRLAGYNEQFF | TRBV11-3 | TRBD2 | TRBJ2-1 | NA
TGTGCCAGCAGTTTTGGCTTCTCCTACGAGCAGTACTTC | CASSFGFSYEQYF | TRBV27 | NA | TRBJ2-7 | NA
TGTGCCAGCAGGCACAACTATGGCTACACCTTC | CASRHNYGYTF | TRBV6-4 | NA | TRBJ1-2 | NA
TGTGCCAGCAGACGGGACTTCTCCTACGAGCAGTACTTC | CASRRDFSYEQYF | TRBV28 | NA | TRBJ2-7 | NA
TGCAGCGTTGCACAGGGGGCATCCTCCTACGAGCAGTACTTC | CSVAQGASSYEQYF | TRBV29-1 | TRBD1 | TRBJ2-7 | NA
TGTGCCTGGGGGGGGAGCTATGGCTACACCTTC | CAWGGSYGYTF | TRBV30 | NA | TRBJ1-2 | few
TGTGCCAGCAGCTCCCGACAGGGGGCTGGCTATGGCTACACCTTC | CASSSRQGAGYGYTF | TRBV7-8 | TRBD1 | TRBJ1-2 | NA
TGTGCCAGCAGCTTATCCGAGGGAGGCACAGATACGCAGTATTTT | CASSLSEGGTDTQYF | TRBV5-4 | NA | TRBJ2-3 | NA
TGTGCAAGCGGTGGGACGTACCAAGAGACCCAGTACTTC | CASGGTYQETQYF | TRBV2 | NA | TRBJ2-5 | NA
TGTGCCAGCAGCTTTACCCCGGGGAGGTCGGATGAAGCTTTCTTT | CASSFTPGRSDEAFF | TRBV7-2 | NA | TRBJ1-1 | NA
TGTGCCAGCAGTACGAACGGCGCGAACACTGAAGCTTTCTTT | CASSTNGANTEAFF | TRBV27 | NA | TRBJ1-1 | NA
TGTGCTAGTGGTTTGGTACTCGGTCGGGCAGGGGCCCATCTGGGCAAAAACATTCAGTACTTC | CASGLVLGRAGAHLGKNIQYF | TRBV12-5 | NA | TRBJ2-4 | NA
TGTGCCAGCAGCTTAGCCGGGACAGGGGGCCGTTCTTACAATGAGCAGTTCTTC | CASSLAGTGGRSYNEQFF | TRBV7-2 | TRBD1 | TRBJ2-1 | NA
TGTGCCAGCAGCACAGGGTCGGGCACCATATATTTT | CASSTGSGTIYF | TRBV6-1 | NA | TRBJ1-3 | NA
TGTGCCACCATGGGGACAACCTCTGGAAACACCATATATTTT | CATMGTTSGNTIYF | TRBV28 | NA | TRBJ1-3 | NA
TGTGCCAGCAGTCCGGTGAGGGGGCGCAATCAGCCCCAGCATTTT | CASSPVRGRNQPQHF | TRBV27 | TRBD1 | TRBJ1-5 | NA
TGCGCCAGCAGCTATACAGGGGCCGCCGAGCAGTACTTC | CASSYTGAAEQYF | TRBV5-1 | TRBD1 | TRBJ2-7 | NA
TGTGCCAGCAGCGATAGCGGGGGGGCCGGAGATACGCAGTATTTT | CASSDSGGAGDTQYF | TRBV6-4 | TRBD2 | TRBJ2-3 | NA
TGTGCCTGGAGTGTGGGGACTAGCGGGAGAGGGGATGAGCAGTTCTTC | CAWSVGTSGRGDEQFF | TRBV30 | TRBD2 | TRBJ2-1 | once
TGTGCCAGCAGTGAACACCCGTGGGGGCTGAACATTCAGTACTTC | CASSEHPWGLNIQYF | TRBV2 | NA | TRBJ2-4 | NA
TGTGCCTGCCTTGGGGGTGTGAGTAGAAATGAGCAGTTCTTC | CACLGGVSRNEQFF | TRBV10-3 | NA | TRBJ2-1 | NA
TGTGCCAGCAGTTTGGGGATCAATCAGCCCCAGCATTTT | CASSLGINQPQHF | TRBV7-2 | NA | TRBJ1-5 | NA
TGTGCCGGGCGGGACAGCTCTCCCTACGAGCAGTACTTC | CAGRDSSPYEQYF | TRBV30 | NA | TRBJ2-7 | NA
TGTGCCAGCAGCCCATTGATTTCGGATGCCGAGCAGTACTTC | CASSPLISDAEQYF | TRBV14 | NA | TRBJ2-7 | NA
TGCGCCAGCAGCTTGGCCGGGAGAACTAATGAAAAACTGTTTTTT | CASSLAGRTNEKLFF | TRBV5-1 | NA | TRBJ1-4 | once
TGTGCCAGCAGTGGCGCCGGAAACACCATATATTTT | CASSGAGNTIYF | TRBV2 | NA | TRBJ1-3 | NA
TGTGCCAGCAGTTTAATAGGCAGGGGGCTTGGCTACACCTTC | CASSLIGRGLGYTF | TRBV28 | TRBD1 | TRBJ1-2 | NA
TGCGCCAGCAGCCCCCGGCGGGGCACGTATGAGACCCAGTACTTC | CASSPRRGTYETQYF | TRBV5-1 | NA | TRBJ2-5 | once
TGTGCCAGCAGCTTAGGCCGACCCATGGACTATGGCTACACCTTC | CASSLGRPMDYGYTF | TRBV7-9 | NA | TRBJ1-2 | NA
TGTGCCAGCAGCGGACTAGCGGGCGGAGGTAGGGACAATGAGCAGTTCTTC | CASSGLAGGGRDNEQFF | TRBV27 | TRBD2 | TRBJ2-1 | NA
TGTGCCAGCACCAGGGACAGGGACGAGCAGTACTTC | CASTRDRDEQYF | TRBV6-1 | TRBD1 | TRBJ2-7 | NA
TGTGCCAGCAGCCCTAGGGACACCTACAATGAGCAGTTCTTC | CASSPRDTYNEQFF | TRBV11-3 | NA | TRBJ2-1 | NA
TGTGCCAGCAGTTACGAGACTAGCAGGACCGGGGAGCTGTTTTTT | CASSYETSRTGELFF | TRBV6-5 | TRBD2 | TRBJ2-2 | NA
TGTGCCAGCAGTTTGGGACAGGGGTCGGTAACTGAAGCTTTCTTT | CASSLGQGSVTEAFF | TRBV27 | TRBD1 | TRBJ1-1 | NA
TGTGCCAGCAGCCCCTTCTCCGCCGAGCAGTACTTC | CASSPFSAEQYF | TRBV7-2 | NA | TRBJ2-7 | many
TGTGCCAGCAGCTTGCTTCAAGCGGAACCCTCCTACGAGCAGTACTTC | CASSLLQAEPSYEQYF | TRBV5-6 | NA | TRBJ2-7 | NA
TGTGCCAGCACCCCCTCCGGGGGATCGAACACTGAAGCTTTCTTT | CASTPSGGSNTEAFF | TRBV7-2 | NA | TRBJ1-1 | NA
TGTGCCAGCAGCCCCGGGACAGGGAACAATCAGCCCCAGCATTTT | CASSPGTGNNQPQHF | TRBV7-9 | TRBD1 | TRBJ1-5 | few